This T cell receptor beta chain was profiled in a study of tumor-infiltrating lymphocytes in localized non-small cell lung cancer. General study results and limits: Recurrence-free survival showed no association with tumor T-cell fraction. Compared with uninvolved lung, tumors showed higher T cell infiltration by TCRbeta sequencing.

The repertoire was sequenced with immunoSEQ multiplex PCR; TCRdb's copy has only in-frame clones and lacks some. The data contain 21,000 or so clones, more than 75% of them singletons. With regard to this clone: Antigen unknown.

Germline V gene data show CDR1 as SGHAT and CDR2 as FQDESV (reference sequence). The CDR3 is 13 residues long. V dropped 7 bases and J dropped 1; count of bases not matched to a gene: 4. The TCR originated in a human donor with non-small cell lung cancer. The sequenced sample was lung tumor tissue. The rearrangement links TRBV11-1 to TRBJ2-7; TRBD2 matches 7 bases. The CDR3 sequence is CASNGLGSYEQYF. CDR3 in DNA: TGTGCCAGCAACGGACTAGGATCCTACGAGCAGTACTTC.